This T cell receptor beta chain came from a study of blood T cell dynamics during melanoma immunotherapy. Study-wide results and caveats: Clones driving repertoire changes may be melanoma-specific or general immune activation.

Comment on this clone: Its specificity is unknown.

This CDR3 spans 15 amino acids. Trimming removed 0 bases from V and 8 bases from J; junction bases left unmatched: 6. The germline gives CDR1 MRHNA, CDR2 SNTAGT. The time point here: week 3, after first cycle of checkpoint inhibitor. One draw preceded checkpoint blockade; another followed its first cycle at week 3. The method was immunoSEQ multiplex PCR; TCRdb's version includes in-frame clones alone and lacks a portion of them. The sample holds 11,000 or so clones, 70% to 90% seen once. The rearrangement uses TRBV6-4 and TRBJ2-1, with 8 nucleotides matching TRBD2. The clonotype originates from a human donor with melanoma. Source: blood, taken from a patient treated with checkpoint blockade. In DNA form, the CDR3 reads TGTGCCAGCAGTGACTCGATCGGGGGGGGATATGAGCAGTTCTTC. This gives the protein CASSDSIGGGYEQFF.